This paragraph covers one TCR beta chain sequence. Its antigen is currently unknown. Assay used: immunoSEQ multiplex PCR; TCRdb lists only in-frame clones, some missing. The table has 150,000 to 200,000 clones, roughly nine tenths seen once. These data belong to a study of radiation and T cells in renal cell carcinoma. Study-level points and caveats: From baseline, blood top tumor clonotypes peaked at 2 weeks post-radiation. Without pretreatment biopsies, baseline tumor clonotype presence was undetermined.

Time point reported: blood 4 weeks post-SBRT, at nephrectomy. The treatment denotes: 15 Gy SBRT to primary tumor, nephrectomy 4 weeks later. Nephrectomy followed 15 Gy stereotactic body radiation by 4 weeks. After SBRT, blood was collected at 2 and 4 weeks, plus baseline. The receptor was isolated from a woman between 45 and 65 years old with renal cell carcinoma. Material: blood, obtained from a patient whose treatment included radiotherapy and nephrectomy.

This chain's CDR3 is CASSPDRGINSPLHF. Here the CDR3 DNA reads TGTGCCAGCAGCCCCGACAGGGGAATTAATTCACCCCTCCACTTT. This chain links TRBV7-2 with TRBJ1-6; 8 bases match TRBD1. Germline V gene data show CDR1 as SGHTA and CDR2 as FQGNSA. The CDR3 length is 15 residues. V dropped 5 bases and J dropped 6; count of bases not matched to a gene: 6.